The present T cell receptor (beta chain) was sequenced within a study of shared clonotypes between healthy human individuals. Study-wide findings and caveats: Read depth was anticipated to influence clonotype sharing among donors.

In the original workflow: ImmunoSEQ supplied junction-only sequences lacking quality scores, so filtering was different. Data came from immunoSEQ multiplex PCR; TCRdb stores just in-frame clones and leaves some out. V and J calls plus clone size are reproduced from that table; the DNA served to infer D and trimming. The profile shows some 2,400,000 clones, approximately 96% of them singletons. All of the donors resided in Nashville, Tennessee, and each was a Caucasian adult. A word on this clone: Its specificity is not known.

The CDR3 contains 15 residues. V gave up 4 bases and J gave up 7 bases, with 20 bases separating them. CDR1 is SGHKS, CDR2 YYEKEE, per germline (reference sequence). This TCR came from a man aged 18 to 35 in good health. The V call is TRBV5-5, the J call TRBJ1-2; D might be TRBD1 (5 bases). Material: naive CD4+ T cells sorted from blood. Subset denoted: CD45RA+ positively selected. The CDR3 DNA follows: TGTGCCAGCAGCGGCGCCGGGACGCCGGGGGGTGGCTACACCTTC. It codes for CASSGAGTPGGGYTF.